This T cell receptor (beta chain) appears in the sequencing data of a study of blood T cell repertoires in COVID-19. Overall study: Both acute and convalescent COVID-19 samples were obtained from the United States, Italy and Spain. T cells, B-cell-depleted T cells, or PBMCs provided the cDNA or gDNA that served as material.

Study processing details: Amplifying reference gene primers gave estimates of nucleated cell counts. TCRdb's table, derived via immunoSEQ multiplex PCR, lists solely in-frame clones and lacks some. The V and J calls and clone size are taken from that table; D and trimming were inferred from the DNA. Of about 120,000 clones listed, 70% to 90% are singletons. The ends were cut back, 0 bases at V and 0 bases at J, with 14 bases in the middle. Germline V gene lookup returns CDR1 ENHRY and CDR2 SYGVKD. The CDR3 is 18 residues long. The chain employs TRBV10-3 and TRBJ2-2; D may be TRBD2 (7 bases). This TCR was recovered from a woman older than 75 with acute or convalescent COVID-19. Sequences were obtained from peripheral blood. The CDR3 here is CAISESRGRAANTGELFF. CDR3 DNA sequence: TGTGCCATCAGTGAGTCTAGGGGGAGGGCCGCGAACACCGGGGAGCTGTTTTTT.